Reported below is one T cell receptor beta chain. The antigen remains unidentified. The data were obtained in a study of T cell responses to AZD1222 COVID-19 vaccine. General study results and limits: Vaccine-associated CD4 TCRs spanned spike, dominant at 160-218 and 743-854. Reportedly, nearly half the spike-specific TCRs target unmutated variant regions. Possibly, clonal diversity was underestimated; donors were largely white British and included more females. Without day 14 samples, only post-peak T cell repertoires were studied.

Repertoires were generated with immunoSEQ multiplex PCR, while TCRdb's copy carries only in-frame clones and drops some. In the table there are around 200,000 clones, roughly 91% of which are singletons. Germline V gene data show CDR1 as KGHSH and CDR2 as LQKENI. Losses at the gene ends were 3 bases for V and 6 bases for J; bases not matched to a gene: 9. CDR3 size: 16 residues. Material: peripheral blood, obtained 28 days after the second dose of the MenACWY control vaccine. The receptor's source is an adult who received the MenACWY meningococcal vaccine as a control. The chain has TRBV18 and TRBJ2-1; 9 bases map to TRBD1. CDR3 DNA: TGTGCCAGCTCACCGGACAGGGGAGTGTACGGCAATGAGCAGTTCTTC. Protein: CASSPDRGVYGNEQFF.